This is a list of T cell receptor beta chains from one sample in a study of blood T cell repertoires in COVID-19. The data were produced by immunoSEQ multiplex PCR, yet TCRdb's version contains in-frame clones alone and is incomplete. The sample gives roughly 150,000 clones, roughly nine tenths of which show up once; around 17% is in the top ten. The sequenced material came from peripheral blood. Receptors originate from a man in his sixties with active or convalescent COVID-19. Both conserved end residues are part of each CDR3.

CDR3aa,v_gene,len
CASSLISEAQETQYF,TRBV5-1,15
CASSPPAALGLKQYF,TRBV18,15
CASSWESANSPLHF,TRBV27,14
CASPNQAGRNEQYF,TRBV6-5,14
CASSYSGGAPSYEQYF,TRBV6-5,16
CASSQVGTGGREQYF,TRBV3-1/TRBV3-2,15
CASSHGGVVGNQPQHF,TRBV3-1/TRBV3-2,16
CASHTRQGAGGELFF,TRBV6-6,15
CASSSLTDNYGYTF,TRBV19,14
CASTSRRSNTEAFF,TRBV6-5,14
CASRLGAKGNEQYF,TRBV27,14
CASSFPGVTEAFF,TRBV27,13
CASSYSYRGDLPLHF,TRBV6-5,15
CASSPHLGTGGTLAGNTIYF,TRBV19,20
CASSVQGAPGANVLTF,TRBV5-1,16
CASRGQVTGNTIYF,TRBV4-1,14
CSASPGAGNTIYF,TRBV20-1,13
CASSLGWGQGSYEQYF,TRBV5-6,16
CASSPGLTGGFNSPLHF,TRBV18,17
CASSLTGAFYGYTF,TRBV5-6,14
CASSDRGDYGYTF,TRBV27,13
CASSLVGLGRLDSPLHF,TRBV5-1,17
CASSSTSGGGLVTDTQYF,TRBV5-1,18
CASSSQGAYEQYF,TRBV3-1/TRBV3-2,13
CASSIDLPGVLMSAEAFF,TRBV19,18
CASRSRTSGNTIYF,TRBV19,14
CASSDQGGSSYNEQFF,TRBV2,16
CASSYGGYGYTF,TRBV6-2/TRBV6-3,12
CASSRLAGGPGEEQYF,TRBV19,16
CASSLVGVGNTEAFF,TRBV28,15
CAISESTGPLGEQYF,TRBV10-3,15
CASSAPGERRNTIYF,TRBV19,15
CASSRTTANTEAFF,TRBV18,14
CASSQTWGGPEAFF,TRBV3-1/TRBV3-2,14
CASSLVVLTGAGEQYF,TRBV7-6,16
CASALSNSYEKLFF,TRBV12-5,14
CASSQPRGSAGANVLTF,TRBV4-1,17
CASSLVQGGYGYTF,TRBV5-1,14
CASSRYSGGQTGELFF,TRBV3-1/TRBV3-2,16
CASSTSGTSNYGYTF,TRBV19,15
CASSRPGLGIYEQYF,TRBV4-1,15
CASSFPGLATHTQYF,TRBV5-4,15
CASSQEPGPRGETQYF,TRBV4-2,16
CASSQGPADRGTEAFF,TRBV4-2,16
CSVATGTSGYEQYF,TRBV29-1,14
CASSQPGQRSSGNTIYF,TRBV23-1,17
CASSGQGSTNEKLFF,TRBV5-1,15
CASSPPNPGQGGYTF,TRBV18,15
CASSARTVSYGNTIYF,TRBV13,16
CASSTTGLVGYTF,TRBV27,13
CASRYRGADTQYF,TRBV27,13